This T cell receptor (beta chain) was sequenced in a study of T cells in Graves' hyperthyroidism and ophthalmopathy. Amplification of TCR beta CDR3 regions was performed using RNA transcripts as template. Researchers ran a first-round RT-PCR on the TCR CDR3 using the HTBI primer set. MiXCR was run by TCRdb on the multiplex PCR reads, yielding one entry per CDR3 protein. The table has over 350,000 distinct CDR3 sequences, around 20% seen once. In its sample, this clonotype was seen many times. What it binds is not known. V trimming: 8 bases; J trimming: 8 bases; junction bases outside the gene matches: 11. Germline-derived CDR1 and CDR2 are MNHNS and SASEGT. The CDR3 runs 13 residues. Study-level points and caveats: Clonotypes that were expanded in thyroid above 0.001 mostly appeared in blood too.

At least 3 on the Clinical Activity Score was recorded for ophthalmopathy patients, who also had NOSPECS grade at least 4 and duration under 3 months. Exclusion of a patient resulted from uncontrolled infection, other autoimmune disease, pregnancy or lactation. The TCR was taken from a man between 18 and 35 years old with Graves' ophthalmopathy. The sequenced material came from blood. The chain couples TRBV6-1 to TRBJ1-2; 7 bases fit TRBD1. The CDR3 nucleotides are TGTGCCAGCCCAGGGGGAGGGTCTGAGGGCTACACCTTC. Encoded protein: CASPGGGSEGYTF.